The next 2 T cell receptor beta chains were all read from a single sample in a study of CD8+ T cells in alopecia areata (dated by TCRdb to the late 2010s). The sample's treatment or condition, from its label and the paper: oral pan-JAK inhibitor, 5-10 mg twice daily. The protocol used for the library was the immunoSEQ multiplex PCR assay. RNA was extracted from all samples and reverse transcribed into cDNA, which served as template for TCR sequencing. This immuneACCESS table, as held by TCRdb, lists in-frame sequences with V and J called but not all clones. Of the missing ones, under half trace to an unresolved V gene in checked studies; the others have no known cause. For this sample the table gives approximately 200,000 clones, of which about 40% were detected only once. The ten biggest clones cover roughly 2.8% of the sample. This material consisted of CD4+ T cells sorted from blood, taken between weeks 36 and 40, from a patient treated with tofacitinib. These TCRs come from a human donor with alopecia areata.

The genes are TRBV25-1 and TRBJ1-2; D not certain. CDR3 size: 12 residues. Between the trimmed V and J ends, which lost 3 bases and 4 bases, there was a span of 6 bases. Germline V lookup: CDR1 MGHDK, CDR2 SYGVNS. CDR3 nucleotide sequence: TGTGCCAGCAGTGATTCCGGCTATGGCTACACCTTC. This encodes CASSDSGYGYTF.

This clone turned up a few times. J is TRBJ2-5 and V is TRBV29-1, with 8 bases aligning to TRBD1. The CDR3 runs 14 residues. CDR1 is SQVTM, CDR2 ANQGSEA, per germline. J gave up 7 bases and V 3 bases, and 10 bases lay outside the gene matches. The DNA of the CDR3 is TGCAGCGTTGACCTGGACAGGGCGTACGTGACCCAGTACTTC. It translates to CSVDLDRAYVTQYF.